These T cell receptor beta chains were read from a single sample in a study of blood T cell repertoires in COVID-19. TCRdb's table, derived via immunoSEQ multiplex PCR, lists solely in-frame clones and lacks some. The repertoire has around 200,000 clones, about nine tenths of them found once; the top ten carry about 1.6%. The sequencing sample was made of peripheral blood. The receptors come from a man between 18 and 35 years old with active or convalescent COVID-19. Both conserved end residues are part of each CDR3. A D gene is named only where the DNA matches it firmly. Rows may omit the clone size; those that give it use once, few, many or a size class.

D gene: -
clone size: -
J gene: TRBJ1-1
V gene: TRBV6-5
CDR3 protein: CASSRGGGTPGAFF
CDR3 DNA: TGTGCCAGCAGCCGCGGGGGGGGCACCCCCGGAGCTTTCTTT

D gene: -
clone size: -
J gene: TRBJ2-7
V gene: TRBV6-2/TRBV6-3
CDR3 protein: CASSYGAQVPTQFSYEQYF
CDR3 DNA: TGTGCCAGCAGTTACGGGGCCCAGGTCCCAACCCAATTCTCCTACGAGCAGTACTTC

D gene: TRBD2
clone size: -
J gene: TRBJ2-3
V gene: TRBV12-5
CDR3 protein: CAYDRGGATDTQYF
CDR3 DNA: TGTGCTTACGACCGCGGGGGGGCCACAGATACGCAGTATTTT

D gene: -
clone size: -
J gene: TRBJ1-3
V gene: TRBV4-1
CDR3 protein: CASSGGTVGSSGNTIYF
CDR3 DNA: TGCGCCAGCAGCGGGGGGACTGTAGGATCCTCTGGAAACACCATATATTTT

D gene: -
clone size: -
J gene: TRBJ1-1
V gene: TRBV10-2
CDR3 protein: CASSQNRPDTEAFF
CDR3 DNA: TGCGCCAGCAGTCAAAACAGGCCCGACACTGAAGCTTTCTTT

D gene: -
clone size: -
J gene: TRBJ2-6
V gene: TRBV5-5
CDR3 protein: CASSLTGRRSGANVLTF
CDR3 DNA: TGTGCCAGCAGCTTGACAGGGCGTCGTTCTGGGGCCAACGTCCTGACTTTC

D gene: TRBD1
clone size: -
J gene: TRBJ1-2
V gene: TRBV4-1
CDR3 protein: CASSQVDRGPSYTF
CDR3 DNA: TGCGCCAGCAGCCAAGTAGACAGGGGCCCAAGCTACACCTTC

D gene: TRBD1
clone size: -
J gene: TRBJ1-2
V gene: TRBV6-5
CDR3 protein: CASSRGQGGFYGYTF
CDR3 DNA: TGTGCCAGCAGTCGAGGACAGGGGGGATTCTATGGCTACACCTTC

D gene: -
clone size: -
J gene: TRBJ2-1
V gene: TRBV9
CDR3 protein: CASSILAGAEYNEQFF
CDR3 DNA: TGTGCCAGCAGCATCCTCGCGGGGGCCGAATACAATGAGCAGTTCTTC

D gene: TRBD1
clone size: -
J gene: TRBJ1-2
V gene: TRBV19
CDR3 protein: CASSINRGSYTF
CDR3 DNA: TGTGCCAGTAGTATCAACAGGGGAAGCTACACCTTC

D gene: TRBD1
clone size: -
J gene: TRBJ2-5
V gene: TRBV3-1/TRBV3-2
CDR3 protein: CASSHRGLVETQYF
CDR3 DNA: TGTGCCAGCAGCCACAGGGGGCTAGTAGAGACCCAGTACTTC

D gene: -
clone size: -
J gene: TRBJ1-1
V gene: TRBV27
CDR3 protein: CASRMRFGNTEAFF
CDR3 DNA: TGTGCCAGTCGAATGAGATTTGGGAACACTGAAGCTTTCTTT

D gene: TRBD1
clone size: -
J gene: TRBJ1-1
V gene: TRBV5-1
CDR3 protein: CASSLSGQGTTEAFF
CDR3 DNA: TGCGCCAGCAGCTTGTCGGGACAGGGGACCACTGAAGCTTTCTTT

D gene: -
clone size: once
J gene: TRBJ2-7
V gene: TRBV6-5
CDR3 protein: CASETVKYFQYF
CDR3 DNA: TGTGCCAGCGAAACAGTGAAGTACTTCCAGTACTTC

D gene: -
clone size: -
J gene: TRBJ1-3
V gene: TRBV11-2
CDR3 protein: CASTLRSGLGNTIYF
CDR3 DNA: TGTGCCAGCACGCTCCGCTCAGGGTTGGGAAACACCATATATTTT

D gene: TRBD2
clone size: once
J gene: TRBJ2-5
V gene: TRBV5-5
CDR3 protein: CASSLYPSGGAVSTQYF
CDR3 DNA: TGTGCCAGCAGCTTGTATCCTAGCGGGGGGGCAGTTTCGACCCAGTACTTC

D gene: -
clone size: -
J gene: TRBJ1-1
V gene: TRBV29-1
CDR3 protein: CSVASTGEPTEAFF
CDR3 DNA: TGCAGCGTTGCCTCTACGGGGGAACCCACTGAAGCTTTCTTT

D gene: TRBD2
clone size: -
J gene: TRBJ2-1
V gene: TRBV6-4
CDR3 protein: CASSISGGYNEQFF
CDR3 DNA: TGTGCCAGCAGTATCAGCGGGGGGTACAATGAGCAGTTCTTC

D gene: -
clone size: -
J gene: TRBJ2-7
V gene: TRBV6-2/TRBV6-3
CDR3 protein: CASSQRPGWEQYF
CDR3 DNA: TGTGCCAGCAGTCAAAGGCCCGGGTGGGAGCAGTACTTC

D gene: -
clone size: -
J gene: TRBJ1-4
V gene: TRBV4-1
CDR3 protein: CASSQITGVPNEKLFF
CDR3 DNA: TGCGCCAGCAGCCAGATTACAGGAGTCCCTAATGAAAAACTGTTTTTT

D gene: -
clone size: -
J gene: TRBJ2-4
V gene: TRBV15
CDR3 protein: CATSRGGYSGAIKNIQYF
CDR3 DNA: TGTGCCACCAGCAGAGGGGGATATAGTGGGGCGATCAAAAACATTCAGTACTTC

D gene: TRBD1
clone size: -
J gene: TRBJ1-2
V gene: TRBV4-1
CDR3 protein: CASSQGQGRGYTF
CDR3 DNA: TGCGCCAGCAGCCAGGGACAGGGGCGAGGCTACACCTTC

D gene: -
clone size: -
J gene: TRBJ1-4
V gene: TRBV5-5
CDR3 protein: CASSLVGETNEKLFF
CDR3 DNA: TGTGCCAGCAGCTTGGTTGGGGAGACTAATGAAAAACTGTTTTTT